Shown below are 17 T cell receptor beta chains from a single sample sequenced in a study of identifying expanded T cells in peripheral blood. Libraries were prepared by immunoSEQ multiplex PCR; TCRdb keeps only in-frame clonotypes and omits some of them. The data show about 100,000 clones, 75% to 90% seen once. The sample taken for sequencing was blood. All receptors derive from a person aged 18 to 75 in good health.

The rearrangement links TRBV6-5 to TRBJ1-2; D gene uncertain. Germline assignment: CDR1 MNHEY and CDR2 SVGAGI. The CDR3 sequence is 12 residues long. V dropped 8 bases and J dropped 5 bases, with 12 bases sitting between them. CDR3 DNA sequence: TGTGCCAGCTATAGGGCCTCTTATGGCTACACCTTC. Translated: CASYRASYGYTF.

CDR3 amino acids: CASSHPPTEAFF. The CDR3 DNA reads as TGTGCCAGCAGTCACCCCCCCACTGAAGCTTTCTTT. This rearrangement joins TRBV6-6 to TRBJ1-1; D unclear. The V end lost 5 bases, the J end lost 4 bases, and 8 bases lay between the germline ends. The CDR3 runs to 12 residues. From germline, CDR1 is MNHNY and CDR2 SVGAGI (reference sequence).

This clone was observed a handful of times. The chain carries TRBV27 and TRBJ2-7, with 12 bases fitting TRBD2. The germline gives CDR1 MNHEY, CDR2 SMNVEV (reference sequence). This CDR3 spans 14 amino acids. The V and J ends lost 6 bases and 4 bases, in that order; junction bases with no gene match: 4. The CDR3 DNA is TGTGCCAGCAGACGGACTAGCGGGGTTTACGAGCAGTACTTC. It is translated as CASRRTSGVYEQYF.

V is TRBV12-5 and J is TRBJ2-3; 13 bases are a match to TRBD2. This CDR3 has 18 amino acids. Germline trimming cut 2 bases from V and 5 bases from J; bases unmatched to any gene: 10. The germline V gene has CDR1 LGHNT and CDR2 FRNRAP. DNA for the CDR3: TGTGCTAGTGGTTTGCGACGTCTCGGACTAGCGGGAGAAGATACGCAGTATTTT. Its translation is CASGLRRLGLAGEDTQYF.

The chain recombines TRBV28 with TRBJ2-1; 12 bases fit TRBD2. The CDR3 extends over 15 amino acids. The germline gives CDR1 MDHEN, CDR2 SYDVKM. Trimming cost V 2 bases and J 10 bases; bases outside gene matches: 6. CDR3 region: CASSLLAGGFVEQFF. The CDR3 DNA sequence: TGTGCCAGCAGTTTACTAGCGGGAGGGTTTGTGGAGCAGTTCTTC. The full variable domain, completed using reference TRBV28 and TRBJ2-1, is DVKVTQSSRYLVKRTGEKVFLECVQDMDHENMFWYRQDPGLGLRLIYFSYDVKMKEKGDIPEGYSVSREKKERFSLILESASTNQTSMYLCASSLLAGGFVEQFFGPGTRLTVL.

The gene calls are TRBV19 and TRBJ2-5; TRBD2 aligns across 13 bases. From germline, CDR1 is LNHDA and CDR2 SQIVND (reference sequence). The CDR3 is 16 amino acids. V dropped 5 bases and J dropped 5; count of bases not matched to a gene: 8. The CDR3 protein is CASSLGLAGVVETQYF. In DNA form, the CDR3 reads TGTGCCAGTAGTCTAGGACTAGCGGGAGTCGTGGAGACCCAGTACTTC. The whole variable domain, filled in from reference TRBV19 and TRBJ2-5, reads DGGITQSPKYLFRKEGQNVTLSCEQNLNHDAMYWYRQDPGQGLRLIYYSQIVNDFQKGDIAEGYSVSREKKESFPLTVTSAQKNPTAFYLCASSLGLAGVVETQYFGPGTRLLVL.

The rearrangement links TRBV13 to TRBJ2-3; 11 nucleotides line up with TRBD2. Germline V gene sequence: CDR1 PRHDT, CDR2 FYEKMQ (reference sequence). V lost 4 bases, J lost 3 bases, and 15 bases stayed unmatched. This CDR3 is 19 amino acids long. The CDR3 is CASSSVAGGANRSTDTQYF. CDR3 DNA sequence: TGTGCCAGCAGCTCGGTAGCGGGGGGGGCCAATAGGTCGACAGATACGCAGTATTTT.

The chain has TRBV4-2 and TRBJ2-7, with unresolved D. V was pared by 4 bases and J by 3 bases, with 7 bases between. Germline V gives CDR1 LGHNA, CDR2 YNFKEQ. There are 12 residues in the CDR3. The CDR3 sequence is CASSPDGYEQYF. The DNA of the CDR3 is TGTGCCAGCAGCCCGGATGGCTACGAGCAGTACTTC.

V and J are TRBV10-3 and TRBJ1-1; no reliable D call. Trimming took 3 bases from V and 4 from J, leaving 12 bases between them. The CDR3 sequence is 14 residues long. Germline CDR1 ENHRY, CDR2 SYGVKD. The CDR3 nucleotides are TGTGCCATCAGTGACGGGCTTTTGAGCACTGAAGCTTTCTTT. This sequence encodes CAISDGLLSTEAFF.

The gene calls are TRBV9 and TRBJ2-5; no firm D call. Germline CDR1 is SGDLS and CDR2 is YYNGEE. This CDR3 has 16 amino acids. The V end was cut by 0 bases, the J end by 5 bases, with 17 bases between. CDR3 sequence reads: CASSVGGGNYFETQYF. The CDR3 coding sequence is TGTGCCAGCAGCGTAGGGGGTGGGAACTATTTCGAGACCCAGTACTTC.

The chain carries TRBV30 and TRBJ2-7; D tentatively reads TRBD1 or TRBD2 (5 bases each). Germline V gene sequence: CDR1 GTSNPN, CDR2 SVGIG (reference sequence). V lost 1 base and J 2 bases, leaving 9 bases between the germline ends. CDR3 length equals 13 residues. CDR3 loop: CAWSAGLPYEQYF. The CDR3 bases are TGTGCCTGGAGTGCGGGGCTCCCCTACGAGCAGTACTTC. The full variable domain, its missing parts supplied by reference TRBV30 and TRBJ2-7, is SQTIHQWPATLVQPVGSPLSLECTVEGTSNPNLYWYRQAAGRGLQLLFYSVGIGQISSEVPQNLSASRPQDRQFILSSKKLLLSDSGFYLCAWSAGLPYEQYFGPGTRLTVT.

The V call is TRBV7-6, the J call TRBJ1-5; D is unclear. V was shortened by 5 bases and J by 6 bases, with 11 bases between the two germline ends. Per the germline V gene, CDR1 is SGHVS and CDR2 is FNYEAQ. The CDR3 has 13 amino acids. This CDR3 reads CASSPGMGQPQHF. CDR3 coding DNA: TGTGCCAGCAGCCCCGGGATGGGTCAGCCCCAGCATTTT.

This rearrangement joins TRBV30 to TRBJ1-3; D is unresolved. Germline-derived CDR1 and CDR2 are GTSNPN and SVGIG (reference sequence). This CDR3 contains 11 residues. The V end was cut by 1 base, the J end by 7 bases, with 5 bases between. CDR3: CAWSGSNTIYF. Here the CDR3 DNA reads TGTGCCTGGAGTGGATCCAACACCATATATTTT.

The chain couples TRBV5-4 to TRBJ2-3; TRBD2 matches 13 bases. The germline CDR1 and CDR2 sequences are SGHNT and YYREEE (reference sequence). This CDR3 contains 18 residues. V shed 4 bases, J shed 5 bases, and the junction held 13 bases outside the gene matches. The DNA of the CDR3 is TGTGCCAGCAGCATGCCGGGACTAGCGGGGCGACCCGGAGATACGCAGTATTTT. It codes for CASSMPGLAGRPGDTQYF.

The CDR3 loop reads CASSYSWGPTNYGYTF. The CDR3, as DNA: TGTGCCAGCAGTTACTCCTGGGGACCGACTAACTATGGCTACACCTTC. The chain has TRBV6-5 and TRBJ1-2, with D possibly being TRBD1 (5 bases). V was cut by 0 bases and J by 0 bases, with 11 bases left in between. The V gene's germline CDR1 is MNHEY and CDR2 SVGAGI. The CDR3 covers 16 residues.

The rearrangement joins TRBV5-6 to TRBJ1-1, with D unclear. The CDR3 runs to 16 residues. Deletions cut 6 bases from V and 0 bases from J, with 18 bases between. CDR1 is SGHDT, CDR2 YYEEEE, per germline. The CDR3 loop is CASTAQMGTLNTEAFF. The CDR3 DNA reads TGTGCCAGCACAGCACAGATGGGAACTCTGAACACTGAAGCTTTCTTT.

This chain links TRBV7-6 with TRBJ1-6; TRBD1 matches at 7 bases. V lost 5 bases, J lost 1 base, and 8 bases stayed unmatched. Germline V lookup: CDR1 SGHVS, CDR2 FNYEAQ. The CDR3 is 17 amino acids. The CDR3 DNA follows: TGTGCCAGCAGCCGCACAGGGGTATGGTCCTATAATTCACCCCTCCACTTT. This gives the protein CASSRTGVWSYNSPLHF.